The count of the clone carrying this TCR beta chain is one. The data stem from a study of control samples from healthy donors and cancer patients. Sequencing used immunoSEQ multiplex PCR; TCRdb keeps in-frame clones, though not all of them. The table includes about 150,000 clones, 80% to 95% detected once. The CDR3 loop spans 13 amino acids. Germline V lookup: CDR1 ENHRY, CDR2 SYGVKD. V lost 4 bases and J lost 0, with 7 bases in between. Sequenced material: blood. The rearrangement joins TRBV10-3 to TRBJ2-7; no reliable D call. The sequence derives from a man aged 18 to 30 in good health. CDR3 DNA: TGTGCCATCAGTGGGACGGACTCCTACGAGCAGTACTTC. It encodes CAISGTDSYEQYF.